The clone carrying this TCR beta chain was seen many times. Its antigen remains unknown. Other DNA sequences of this sample code for an identical CDR3. CDR1 and CDR2 (germline): ENHRY, SYGVKD. V lost 5 bases and J 5 bases, leaving 12 bases between the germline ends. The CDR3 is made up of 13 amino acids. The sample is drawn from a study of beta chain features in type 1 diabetes. Regarding the study as a whole: People with Type 1 diabetes carried modestly yet significantly shorter TCRB CDR3s in all four CD4+ subsets.

Every bit of the isolated RNA underwent reverse transcription, so sequencing read expressed TCRB transcripts. Clones were read by immunoSEQ multiplex PCR, and TCRdb kept only the in-frame ones, dropping some. The sample yields roughly 610,000 clones, 15% to 19% seen once. The gene calls are TRBV10-3 and TRBJ2-5; possible D gene TRBD1, 6 bases. The origin of this receptor is a man between 18 and 35 years old in good health. The sample taken for sequencing was naive CD4+ T cells from blood. DNA of the CDR3: TGTGCCATCAGTACTACAGGGTTGGAGACCCAGTACTTC. It translates to CAISTTGLETQYF.